This TCR beta chain comes out of a study of identical twins. Findings of the study overall: Alpha sequences out of frame and shared by twins had excess low generation probability.

After removal of 4 bases from V and 3 bases from J, the junction contained 6 bases not matched to a gene. The CDR3 sequence is 14 residues long. Per germline, CDR1 SGHRS and CDR2 YFSETQ. This clonotype was seen a few times. Its antigen is still unknown. Template switching added a universal primer site; cDNA carried unique molecular identifiers. MiXCR, applied by TCRdb to the 5' RACE reads, yields one record per CDR3 protein. This sample has a few hundred thousand distinct CDR3 sequences, with approximately 25% found just once. The sample was also reused in another study, on T cells expressing NK-cell markers. That investigation notes: HCMV seropositivity marked most of the eight sequenced donors; one was seronegative.

The TCR originated in a young woman in good health. The sequenced sample consisted of CD4+ T cells sorted from blood. The gene calls are TRBV5-1 and TRBJ2-7, with 8 bases aligning to TRBD1. The CDR3: CASSRTGSDYEQYF. The CDR3 DNA sequence: TGCGCCAGCAGCCGGACAGGGTCGGACTACGAGCAGTACTTC.